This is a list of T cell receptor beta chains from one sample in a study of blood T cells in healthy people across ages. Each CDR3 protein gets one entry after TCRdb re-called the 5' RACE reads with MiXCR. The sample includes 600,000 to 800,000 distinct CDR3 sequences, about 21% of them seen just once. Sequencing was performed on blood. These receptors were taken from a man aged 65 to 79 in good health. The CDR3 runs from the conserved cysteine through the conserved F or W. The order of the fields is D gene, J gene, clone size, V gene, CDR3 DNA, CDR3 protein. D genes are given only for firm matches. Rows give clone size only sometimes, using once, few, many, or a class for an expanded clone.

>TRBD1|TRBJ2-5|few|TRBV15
TGTGCCGCCAGTCCCGGACAGGGATCAGAGACCCAGTACTTC
CAASPGQGSETQYF
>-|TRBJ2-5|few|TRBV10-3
TGTGCCATCGCCCTAGAAAAAGAGACCCAGTACTTC
CAIALEKETQYF
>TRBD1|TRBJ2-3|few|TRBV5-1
TGCGCCAGCAGCAGGGGGCAGGTGACAGATACGCAGTATTTT
CASSRGQVTDTQYF
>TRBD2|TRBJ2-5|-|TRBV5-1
TGCGCCAGCAGCTTGGAACGACTAGCGGGAGTGGAGACCCAGTACTTC
CASSLERLAGVETQYF
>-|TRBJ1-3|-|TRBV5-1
TGCGCCAGCAGCTTGGGAAAGGACTCTGGAAACACCATATATTTT
CASSLGKDSGNTIYF
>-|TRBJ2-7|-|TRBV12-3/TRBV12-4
TGTGCCAGCAGCCCCAGGGACTCAGACTACGAGCAGTACTTC
CASSPRDSDYEQYF
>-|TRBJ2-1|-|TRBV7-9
TGTGCCAGCAGCTCCGATGGATTAGCGTACAATGAGCAGTTCTTC
CASSSDGLAYNEQFF
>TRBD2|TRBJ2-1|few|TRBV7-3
TGTGCCAGCAGCTTAGAGAGCGGGAGCTCCTACAATGAGCAGTTCTTC
CASSLESGSSYNEQFF
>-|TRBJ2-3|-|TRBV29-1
TGCAGCGTTGAAAGGGAGGGCACAGATACGCAGTATTTT
CSVEREGTDTQYF
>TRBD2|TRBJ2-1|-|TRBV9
TGTGCCAGCAGCCAAGTAGCTAGCGGGAGCTTGAATGAGCAGTTCTTC
CASSQVASGSLNEQFF
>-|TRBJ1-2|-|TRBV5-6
TGTGCCAGCTTACAGGGTAACTATGGCTACACCTTC
CASLQGNYGYTF
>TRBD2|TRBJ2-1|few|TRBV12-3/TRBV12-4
TGTGCCAGCAGCCTTAGCGGGAGTTTCTACAATGAGCAGTTCTTC
CASSLSGSFYNEQFF
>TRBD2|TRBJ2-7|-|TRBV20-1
TGCAGTGCTCTAGCGGGCGAGTTTCCCAACGAGCAGTACTTC
CSALAGEFPNEQYF
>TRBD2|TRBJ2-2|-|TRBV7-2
TGTGCCAGCAGCTTAGGCGCTAGCGGGACTGCGGGCACCGGGGAGCTGTTTTTT
CASSLGASGTAGTGELFF
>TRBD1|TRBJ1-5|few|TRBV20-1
TGCAGTGCTACTGGACAGGGGATAGAGCCCCAGCATTTT
CSATGQGIEPQHF
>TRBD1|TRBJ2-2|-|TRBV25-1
TGTGCCAGCATCGGACAGGAAACCGGGGAGCTGTTTTTT
CASIGQETGELFF
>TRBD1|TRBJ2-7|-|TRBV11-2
TGTGCCAGCAGCTCTCGGACAGGGGAGTTCTACGAGCAGTACTTC
CASSSRTGEFYEQYF
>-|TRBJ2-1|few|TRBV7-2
TGTGCCAGCAGCCCAGGGGCTAGCGAGTACAATGAGCAGTTCTTC
CASSPGASEYNEQFF
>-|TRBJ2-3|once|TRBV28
TGTGCCAGCAGCCTAAGCTCGGGCGGGGATACGCAGTATTTT
CASSLSSGGDTQYF
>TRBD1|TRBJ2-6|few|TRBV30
TGTGCCTGGAGGGGACAGCCTGGGGCCAACGTCCTGACTTTC
CAWRGQPGANVLTF
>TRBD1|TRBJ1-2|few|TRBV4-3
TGCGCCAGCAGTCGGGACAGGGGGCCCTATGGCTACACCTTC
CASSRDRGPYGYTF
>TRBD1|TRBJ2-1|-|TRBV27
TGTGCCAGCAGGCTGACAGGGGGGATCTACAATGAGCAGTTCTTC
CASRLTGGIYNEQFF
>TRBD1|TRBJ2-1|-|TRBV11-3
TGTGCCAGCAGCCCTGGGACAGGGACTAACAATGAGCAGTTCTTC
CASSPGTGTNNEQFF
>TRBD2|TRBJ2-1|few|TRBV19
TGTGCCAGTCTTGGCCCGGGGGGGAACAATGAGCAGTTCTTC
CASLGPGGNNEQFF
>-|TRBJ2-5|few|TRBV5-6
TGTGCCAGCAGCTCCCCCCAAGACTGGAAGGTGGAAGAGACCCAGTACTTC
CASSSPQDWKVEETQYF
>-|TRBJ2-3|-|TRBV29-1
TGCAGCGTTTACGGAGATACGCAGTATTTT
CSVYGDTQYF
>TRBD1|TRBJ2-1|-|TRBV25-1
TGTGCCAGCAGTGGGCCTGGGGACAGGGGGCAGGATGAGCAGTTCTTC
CASSGPGDRGQDEQFF
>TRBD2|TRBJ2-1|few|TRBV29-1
TGCAGCGTTGAAGGCCTAGCGGGAGGCCTCGGGTACAATGAGCAGTTCTTC
CSVEGLAGGLGYNEQFF
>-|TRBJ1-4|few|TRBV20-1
TGCAGTGCTCTCCAATCAAAAAATGAAAAACTGTTTTTT
CSALQSKNEKLFF
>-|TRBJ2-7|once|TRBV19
TGTGCCAGTAGTAGCAACGGAGGCTACGAGCAGTACTTC
CASSSNGGYEQYF
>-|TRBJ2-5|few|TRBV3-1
TGTGCCAGCTTGACAGGCCGGGAGACCCAGTACTTC
CASLTGRETQYF
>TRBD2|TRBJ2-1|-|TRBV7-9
TGTGCCAGCAGCCCCCCGGGACTAGCGTCCCACAATGAGCAGTTCTTC
CASSPPGLASHNEQFF
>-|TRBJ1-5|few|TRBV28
TGTGCCAGCAGAACACAGGGACCGCAGCCCCAGCATTTT
CASRTQGPQPQHF
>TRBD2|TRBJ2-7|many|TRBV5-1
TGTGCCAGCAGCCTAACTAGCGGGAGCCACGAGCAGTACTTC
CASSLTSGSHEQYF
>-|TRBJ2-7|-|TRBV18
TGTGCCAGCTCACAGGACCTCTCCCACGAGCAGTACTTC
CASSQDLSHEQYF
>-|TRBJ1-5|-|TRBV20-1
TGCAGTGCTAGGTTAGCGTCCACAGATACGCAGCATTTT
CSARLASTDTQHF
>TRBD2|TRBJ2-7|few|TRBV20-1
TGCAGTGCCTATAGCGGGAGCTCCTACGAGCAGTACTTC
CSAYSGSSYEQYF
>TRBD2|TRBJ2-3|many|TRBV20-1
TGCAGTGCTAGTGGGTTCTACGCGGGAGTAGGAGATACGCAGTATTTT
CSASGFYAGVGDTQYF
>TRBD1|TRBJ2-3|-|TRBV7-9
TGTGCCAGCAGCTTCGGGACAGGGGGCTCAGATACGCAGTATTTT
CASSFGTGGSDTQYF
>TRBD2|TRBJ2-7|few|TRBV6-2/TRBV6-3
TGTGCCAGCAGTTCGAGAGGACTAGCGGGAGCCCACGAGCAGTACTTC
CASSSRGLAGAHEQYF
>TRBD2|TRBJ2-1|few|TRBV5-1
TGCGCCAGCAGCCCCGGACTAGCGGCTGAGTCTGAGCAGTTCTTC
CASSPGLAAESEQFF
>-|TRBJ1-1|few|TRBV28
TGTGCCAGCAGTAACAGGGTTGCTGAAGCTTTCTTT
CASSNRVAEAFF
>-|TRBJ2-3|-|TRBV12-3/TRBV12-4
TGTGCCAGCAGTTTAAGGCACACGCAGGATACGCAGTATTTT
CASSLRHTQDTQYF
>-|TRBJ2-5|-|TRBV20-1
TGCAGTGCTAGACCCCAGGGATGGGAGACCCAGTACTTC
CSARPQGWETQYF
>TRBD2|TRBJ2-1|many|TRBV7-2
TGTGCCAGCAGCACCCAACTAGCGGGGGGCTACAATGAGCAGTTCTTC
CASSTQLAGGYNEQFF